The rows below give T cell receptor beta chains drawn from one sample of a study of cytomegalovirus exposure and HLA in healthy donors. The assay was immunoSEQ multiplex PCR, and TCRdb's table has in-frame clones only and misses some. The sample has approximately 79,000 clones. The sequenced sample consisted of PBMCs. These receptor sequences come from a man aged 40-50 years in good health and CMV-seronegative. The CDR3 runs from the conserved cysteine through the conserved F or W. Fields, in order: CDR3 protein, CDR3 DNA, V gene, J gene, CDR3 length, D gene. A D gene is named only where the DNA matches it firmly.

CASSPGNNEQFF	TGTGCCAGCAGCCCGGGGAACAATGAGCAGTTCTTC	TRBV11-2	TRBJ2-1	12	-
CASSPRQGAGSGANVLTF	TGTGCCAGCTCCCCCCGCCAGGGGGCGGGCTCTGGGGCCAACGTCCTGACTTTC	TRBV18	TRBJ2-6	18	TRBD1
CASSLGQAYNEQFF	TGTGCCAGCAGTTTAGGACAGGCCTACAATGAGCAGTTCTTC	TRBV27	TRBJ2-1	14	TRBD1
CASSIGSSNNEQFF	TGTGCCAGTAGTATAGGGTCTAGCAACAATGAGCAGTTCTTC	TRBV19	TRBJ2-1	14	-
CASSVAGNTGELFF	TGTGCCAGCAGTGTAGCCGGGAACACCGGGGAGCTGTTTTTT	TRBV6-1	TRBJ2-2	14	-
CASSLAQGALYGYTF	TGTGCCAGCAGCTTAGCGCAGGGGGCGCTCTATGGCTACACCTTC	TRBV7-2	TRBJ1-2	15	TRBD1
CASSLFSQGAQDGYTF	TGTGCCAGCAGCCTATTCTCGCAGGGGGCGCAGGATGGCTACACCTTC	TRBV7-2	TRBJ1-2	16	TRBD1
CAWKSRTASPLHF	TGTGCCTGGAAGTCAAGAACAGCCTCACCCCTCCACTTT	TRBV30	TRBJ1-6	13	-
CASSLGGGHYGYTF	TGTGCCAGCAGCTTGGGGGGGGGTCACTATGGCTACACCTTC	TRBV5-5	TRBJ1-2	14	-
CSAGQGPEKLFF	TGCAGCGCAGGACAGGGGCCCGAAAAACTGTTTTTT	TRBV29-1	TRBJ1-4	12	TRBD1
CSTRGQGTETQYF	TGCAGCACCCGCGGACAGGGGACGGAGACCCAGTACTTC	TRBV29-1	TRBJ2-5	13	TRBD1
CASSEIHGAGYEQYF	TGTGCCAGCAGTGAAATTCACGGAGCCGGCTACGAGCAGTACTTC	TRBV25-1	TRBJ2-7	15	-
CASSSISGGTGELFF	TGTGCCAGCTCATCGATATCAGGGGGCACCGGGGAGCTGTTTTTT	TRBV18	TRBJ2-2	15	TRBD1
CAVAKTGTGTEKLFF	TGTGCCGTAGCGAAAACCGGGACAGGGACGGAAAAACTGTTTTTT	TRBV19	TRBJ1-4	15	TRBD1
CASRDRDRASTDTQYF	TGTGCCAGCAGGGACCGGGACAGGGCTAGCACAGATACGCAGTATTTT	TRBV5-4	TRBJ2-3	16	TRBD1
CASSPGLGNTGELFF	TGCGCCAGCAGCCCGGGACTGGGGAACACCGGGGAGCTGTTTTTT	TRBV5-1	TRBJ2-2	15	-
CASSFVAGGPGETQYF	TGTGCCAGCAGTTTTGTAGCGGGAGGGCCTGGGGAGACCCAGTACTTC	TRBV28	TRBJ2-5	16	TRBD2
CSVAPDRFREQYF	TGCAGCGTCGCCCCTGACAGGTTTCGGGAGCAGTACTTC	TRBV29-1	TRBJ2-7	13	-
CASSPFGLNFGEQFF	TGTGCCAGCAGCCCCTTTGGACTCAACTTCGGTGAGCAGTTCTTC	TRBV7-2	TRBJ2-1	15	-
CSGEANYGYTF	TGCAGTGGCGAAGCTAACTATGGCTACACCTTC	TRBV20-1	TRBJ1-2	11	-
CASSYRDRADTQYF	TGTGCCAGCAGCTACCGGGACAGGGCAGATACGCAGTATTTT	TRBV5-4	TRBJ2-3	14	TRBD1
CASSAAPGNEQFF	TGTGCCAGCAGTGCCGCCCCCGGTAATGAGCAGTTCTTC	TRBV6-1	TRBJ2-1	13	-
CASRLAGGEQFF	TGTGCCAGCAGACTAGCGGGAGGCGAGCAGTTCTTC	TRBV2	TRBJ2-1	12	TRBD2
CASSVDPSGSTDTQYF	TGTGCCAGCAGCGTAGACCCTAGCGGAAGCACAGATACGCAGTATTTT	TRBV9	TRBJ2-3	16	TRBD2
CATSSGTHSNQPQHF	TGTGCCACCAGCAGCGGGACACATAGCAATCAGCCCCAGCATTTT	TRBV15	TRBJ1-5	15	-
CASSLEAGLLNYGYTF	TGTGCCAGCAGCTTAGAGGCAGGACTCCTTAACTATGGCTACACCTTC	TRBV7-2	TRBJ1-2	16	-
CASSLAQGLSYNEQFF	TGCGCCAGCAGCTTGGCACAGGGATTATCCTACAATGAGCAGTTCTTC	TRBV5-1	TRBJ2-1	16	-
CASSPQQSAGPYNEQFF	TGTGCCAGCAGCCCGCAACAGAGCGCGGGGCCGTACAATGAGCAGTTCTTC	TRBV9	TRBJ2-1	17	-
CATRDRGWQETQYF	TGTGCCACCCGGGACAGGGGTTGGCAAGAGACCCAGTACTTC	TRBV15	TRBJ2-5	14	TRBD1
CASGAISRGEQYF	TGTGCCAGCGGAGCTATTAGCCGGGGAGAGCAGTACTTC	TRBV6-1	TRBJ2-7	13	-
CASTPTGSPHGYTF	TGTGCCAGTACCCCGACAGGGTCTCCCCATGGCTACACCTTC	TRBV19	TRBJ1-2	14	TRBD1
CASSSTGTRGTGELFF	TGTGCCAGCAGCTCCACTGGGACTAGGGGCACCGGGGAGCTGTTTTTT	TRBV7-2	TRBJ2-2	16	TRBD2
CASSLDLRGTDTQYF	TGTGCCAGCAGCTTGGATCTCAGGGGCACAGATACGCAGTATTTT	TRBV5-4	TRBJ2-3	15	-
CASSLGDRGYEQYF	TGTGCCAGCAGCTTGGGGGACAGGGGCTACGAGCAGTACTTC	TRBV5-6	TRBJ2-7	14	TRBD1
CASPQTGEATEAFF	TGTGCCAGCCCGCAGACAGGGGAGGCCACTGAAGCTTTCTTT	TRBV28	TRBJ1-1	14	TRBD1
CASSFSGQGLNEQFF	TGCGCCAGCAGCTTTAGCGGCCAGGGCCTCAATGAGCAGTTCTTC	TRBV5-1	TRBJ2-1	15	-
CASSRQGAFGNTIYF	TGTGCCAGCAGCAGACAGGGGGCCTTTGGAAACACCATATATTTT	TRBV5-6	TRBJ1-3	15	TRBD1
CASSLVVGYNEQFF	TGTGCCAGCAGCTTGGTCGTCGGCTACAATGAGCAGTTCTTC	TRBV5-6	TRBJ2-1	14	-
CASSHRGAGETQYF	TGTGCCAGCAGCCACCGGGGGGCGGGAGAGACCCAGTACTTC	TRBV5-4	TRBJ2-5	14	-
CASGQDRASTDTQYF	TGTGCTAGTGGCCAGGACAGAGCCAGCACAGATACGCAGTATTTT	TRBV12-5	TRBJ2-3	15	-
CASSLRQATSPKGGDEQYF	TGTGCCAGCAGCCTACGACAGGCAACATCACCCAAAGGTGGGGACGAGCAGTACTTC	TRBV14	TRBJ2-7	19	-
CASSKVAGSSGNTIYF	TGTGCCAGCAGTAAAGTTGCAGGCAGCTCTGGAAACACCATATATTTT	TRBV6-1	TRBJ1-3	16	-
CASSATSGGPGDNEQFF	TGTGCCAGCAGCGCGACTAGCGGGGGCCCAGGTGATAATGAGCAGTTCTTC	TRBV11-2	TRBJ2-1	17	TRBD2
CASSQGAGPGPGELFF	TGTGCCAGCAGCCAGGGTGCAGGGCCGGGCCCCGGGGAGCTGTTTTTT	TRBV7-8	TRBJ2-2	16	-
CASSYSGVNYGYTF	TGCGCCAGCAGTTACTCCGGGGTTAACTATGGCTACACCTTC	TRBV4-3	TRBJ1-2	14	-
CASSPRVRVDTEAFF	TGTGCCAGTAGTCCGAGGGTGAGGGTGGACACTGAAGCTTTCTTT	TRBV19	TRBJ1-1	15	-
CASSLGGDSSYEQYF	TGTGCCAGCAGCTTAGGTGGGGACAGCTCCTACGAGCAGTACTTC	TRBV11-3	TRBJ2-7	15	TRBD1
CASSPVGQLQETQYF	TGCGCCAGCAGCCCCGTTGGACAGCTACAAGAGACCCAGTACTTC	TRBV5-1	TRBJ2-5	15	-
CASTGSGSADTQYF	TGTGCCAGCACGGGTAGCGGGAGTGCAGATACGCAGTATTTT	TRBV5-5	TRBJ2-3	14	TRBD2
CASSRSGNTIYF	TGTGCCAGCAGCCGTTCTGGAAACACCATATATTTT	TRBV7-9	TRBJ1-3	12	-